The source of this T cell receptor beta chain is a study of OX40 agonist ivuxolimab in advanced cancers. The wider study: Eligibility admitted prior anti-PD-1, anti-PD-L1 or anti-CTLA-4 therapy; around 41% had some. General observations from the study: On average, a greater number of expanded clones characterised CD8+ T cells relative to CD4+.

In the case of this clone: Its antigen is currently unknown.

Clones were sequenced by immunoSEQ multiplex PCR, and TCRdb holds only the in-frame ones, with some missing. Among tens of thousands of clones, 92% were seen once, and the ten largest hold 1% to 1.3%. The CDR3 spans 16 residues. J gave up 2 bases and V 1 base, and 4 bases lay outside the gene matches. Germline V gene lookup returns CDR1 SGHRS and CDR2 YFSETQ. The material sequenced was CD4+ or CD8+ T cells sorted from blood, taken in a trial of the OX40 agonist ivuxolimab. The genes are TRBV5-1 and TRBJ2-2; 8 nucleotides match TRBD1. The clonotype was recovered from an adult with an advanced solid tumor such as melanoma, head and neck, liver or kidney cancer. CDR3 in DNA: TGCGCCAGCAGCTTGACAGGGGGAGCTAACACCGGGGAGCTGTTTTTT. This sequence encodes CASSLTGGANTGELFF.